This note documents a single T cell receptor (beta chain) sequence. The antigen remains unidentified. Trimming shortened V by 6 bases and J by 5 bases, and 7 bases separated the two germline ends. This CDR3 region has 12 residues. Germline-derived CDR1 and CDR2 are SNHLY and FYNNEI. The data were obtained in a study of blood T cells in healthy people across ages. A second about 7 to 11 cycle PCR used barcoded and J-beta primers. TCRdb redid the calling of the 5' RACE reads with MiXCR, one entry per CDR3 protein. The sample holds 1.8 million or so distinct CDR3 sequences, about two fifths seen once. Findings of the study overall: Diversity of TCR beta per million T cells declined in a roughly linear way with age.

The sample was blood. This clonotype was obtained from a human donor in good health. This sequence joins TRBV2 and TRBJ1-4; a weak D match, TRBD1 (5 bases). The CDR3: CASSRENEKLFF. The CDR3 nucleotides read TGTGCCAGCAGCAGGGAGAATGAAAAACTGTTTTTT.